A selection of T cell receptor beta chains follows, all from one sample in a study of beta chain features in type 1 diabetes. Profiled with immunoSEQ multiplex PCR; TCRdb holds only in-frame clones, not every one. This sample has 250,000 to 300,000 clones; 24% occur once, and the top ten carry 0.012%. Sequenced sample: naive CD4+ T cells from blood. The receptors were gathered from a young woman with type 1 diabetes. Both conserved end residues are trimmed from each CDR3. The listing skips clone size in some rows; elsewhere it reads once, few, many or a size class.

V gene: TRBV29-1
J gene: TRBJ2-3
clone size: -
CDR3 protein: SVADRGGDTQY

V gene: TRBV7-9
J gene: TRBJ2-1
clone size: -
CDR3 protein: ASSLGTEQF

V gene: TRBV29-1
J gene: TRBJ2-2
clone size: once
CDR3 protein: SGGVTGELF

V gene: TRBV15
J gene: TRBJ1-1
clone size: few
CDR3 protein: ATSGQLPGQGPFAF

V gene: TRBV29-1
J gene: TRBJ2-7
clone size: -
CDR3 protein: SGFRQDVGEQY

V gene: TRBV29-1
J gene: TRBJ2-7
clone size: few
CDR3 protein: SVGVATHEQY

V gene: TRBV27
J gene: TRBJ2-6
clone size: -
CDR3 protein: ASTHRGTSSGANVLT

V gene: TRBV5-1
J gene: TRBJ2-7
clone size: -
CDR3 protein: ASSEPGESYEQY

V gene: TRBV11-2
J gene: TRBJ2-3
clone size: -
CDR3 protein: ASSLGRSSGTDTQY

V gene: TRBV9
J gene: TRBJ2-1
clone size: -
CDR3 protein: ASSLWGLAINEQF

V gene: TRBV5-1
J gene: TRBJ1-1
clone size: few
CDR3 protein: ASSLVQGAYTEAF

V gene: TRBV7-6
J gene: TRBJ2-1
clone size: -
CDR3 protein: ASSMPIAGVSYNEQF

V gene: TRBV7-3
J gene: TRBJ2-3
clone size: -
CDR3 protein: ASSLNRVGDTQY

V gene: TRBV18
J gene: TRBJ2-3
clone size: -
CDR3 protein: ASSPSAGLAGGTDTQY

V gene: TRBV30
J gene: TRBJ2-3
clone size: once
CDR3 protein: AGGGGTDTQY

V gene: TRBV5-1
J gene: TRBJ1-1
clone size: -
CDR3 protein: ASSRPDDRDTEAF

V gene: TRBV28
J gene: TRBJ2-1
clone size: few
CDR3 protein: ASRVLSTSGSGYNEQF

V gene: TRBV18
J gene: TRBJ2-5
clone size: few
CDR3 protein: ASSPGTGYQETQY

V gene: TRBV7-3
J gene: TRBJ2-1
clone size: -
CDR3 protein: ASSPGGNEQF

V gene: TRBV29-1
J gene: TRBJ2-3
clone size: -
CDR3 protein: SVHRQGAADTQY

V gene: TRBV29-1
J gene: TRBJ1-1
clone size: few
CDR3 protein: SVLGTGRTEAF

V gene: TRBV19
J gene: TRBJ2-1
clone size: -
CDR3 protein: ASARITGLAGNNEQF

V gene: TRBV6-1
J gene: TRBJ1-2
clone size: -
CDR3 protein: AGRGVPIYGYT

V gene: TRBV30
J gene: TRBJ1-4
clone size: -
CDR3 protein: AGTRGGEKLF

V gene: TRBV7-9
J gene: TRBJ1-1
clone size: few
CDR3 protein: ASSVPVANTEAF

V gene: TRBV18
J gene: TRBJ1-4
clone size: -
CDR3 protein: ASSPPRQGGKLF

V gene: TRBV18
J gene: TRBJ2-1
clone size: few
CDR3 protein: ASSPSGRIGDEQF

V gene: TRBV9
J gene: TRBJ2-1
clone size: -
CDR3 protein: ASSARGNEQF

V gene: TRBV5-1
J gene: TRBJ1-2
clone size: -
CDR3 protein: ASSSFGQNYGYT

V gene: TRBV11-2
J gene: TRBJ1-1
clone size: -
CDR3 protein: ASSLEQGTEAF

V gene: TRBV6-1
J gene: TRBJ2-2
clone size: few
CDR3 protein: ASSEGLAGDPGELF

V gene: TRBV10-3
J gene: TRBJ2-5
clone size: few
CDR3 protein: AISGVEEETQY

V gene: TRBV5-1
J gene: TRBJ1-4
clone size: few
CDR3 protein: ASSSGTDFATNEKLF

V gene: TRBV28
J gene: TRBJ2-7
clone size: -
CDR3 protein: ASSFSQGARNEQY

V gene: TRBV30
J gene: TRBJ2-2
clone size: -
CDR3 protein: AWSVLASTDTGELF

V gene: TRBV18
J gene: TRBJ1-1
clone size: -
CDR3 protein: ASSPPGRRNTEAF

V gene: TRBV30
J gene: TRBJ2-5
clone size: -
CDR3 protein: AWEYQGWETQY

V gene: TRBV7-3
J gene: TRBJ2-5
clone size: few
CDR3 protein: ASSLSGTEETQY

V gene: TRBV7-9
J gene: TRBJ2-1
clone size: few
CDR3 protein: ASSLATRAGGRNEQF

V gene: TRBV7-3
J gene: TRBJ2-1
clone size: -
CDR3 protein: ASSPTSGRDFNEQF

V gene: TRBV10-3
J gene: TRBJ2-5
clone size: -
CDR3 protein: AISGSEETQY

V gene: TRBV5-4
J gene: TRBJ2-1
clone size: -
CDR3 protein: ASSIGLNNEQF

V gene: TRBV9
J gene: TRBJ1-1
clone size: -
CDR3 protein: ASSVTRDTEAF

V gene: TRBV2
J gene: TRBJ2-6
clone size: -
CDR3 protein: ASGPQWQGANVLT

V gene: TRBV28
J gene: TRBJ2-4
clone size: few
CDR3 protein: ASSDTGVGIAKNIQY

V gene: TRBV28
J gene: TRBJ1-2
clone size: few
CDR3 protein: ASSLDRGPGGYT

V gene: TRBV28
J gene: TRBJ1-2
clone size: -
CDR3 protein: ASSLYADTDGYT

V gene: TRBV28
J gene: TRBJ2-7
clone size: -
CDR3 protein: ASSLTGGASYEQY

V gene: TRBV29-1
J gene: TRBJ1-2
clone size: -
CDR3 protein: SVPRERRGDYGYT

V gene: TRBV28
J gene: TRBJ2-7
clone size: -
CDR3 protein: ASSSGTGNPYEQY

V gene: TRBV4-1
J gene: TRBJ1-5
clone size: -
CDR3 protein: ASSQQWTQPYSNQPQH

V gene: TRBV28
J gene: TRBJ2-7
clone size: -
CDR3 protein: ASSITPGHTWEQY

V gene: TRBV7-8
J gene: TRBJ2-7
clone size: -
CDR3 protein: ASSLLARAYEQY

V gene: TRBV9
J gene: TRBJ1-1
clone size: -
CDR3 protein: ASSPRTALNTEAF

V gene: TRBV7-9
J gene: TRBJ2-2
clone size: few
CDR3 protein: ASSSLAGGTGELF

V gene: TRBV30
J gene: TRBJ1-2
clone size: -
CDR3 protein: AWSGTGETGYT

V gene: TRBV5-1
J gene: TRBJ2-1
clone size: -
CDR3 protein: ASSLDIGRGFRDEQF

V gene: TRBV4-1
J gene: TRBJ2-7
clone size: few
CDR3 protein: ASSQEDRGSYEQY